This TCR beta chain originates from a study of shared clonotypes between healthy human individuals. Among the donors, all were Caucasian adults who lived in Nashville, Tennessee. TCRdb's copy holds only in-frame clones and misses some; the assay was immunoSEQ multiplex PCR. The sample records roughly 2.5 million clones, around nine tenths being singletons. The V and J ends lost 1 base and 6 bases, in that order; junction bases with no gene match: 2. The CDR3 consists of 14 residues. CDR1 is SGDLS, CDR2 YYNGEE, per germline. J is TRBJ2-7 and V is TRBV9; 12 nucleotides agree with TRBD2. Sequences were obtained from naive CD4+ T cells sorted from blood. Sample subset: CD45RA+ positively selected. The receptor was isolated from a man younger than 30 in good health. CDR3 amino acids: CASSVTSGRREQYF. The CDR3 bases are TGTGCCAGCAGCGTAACTAGCGGGAGGCGCGAGCAGTACTTC.